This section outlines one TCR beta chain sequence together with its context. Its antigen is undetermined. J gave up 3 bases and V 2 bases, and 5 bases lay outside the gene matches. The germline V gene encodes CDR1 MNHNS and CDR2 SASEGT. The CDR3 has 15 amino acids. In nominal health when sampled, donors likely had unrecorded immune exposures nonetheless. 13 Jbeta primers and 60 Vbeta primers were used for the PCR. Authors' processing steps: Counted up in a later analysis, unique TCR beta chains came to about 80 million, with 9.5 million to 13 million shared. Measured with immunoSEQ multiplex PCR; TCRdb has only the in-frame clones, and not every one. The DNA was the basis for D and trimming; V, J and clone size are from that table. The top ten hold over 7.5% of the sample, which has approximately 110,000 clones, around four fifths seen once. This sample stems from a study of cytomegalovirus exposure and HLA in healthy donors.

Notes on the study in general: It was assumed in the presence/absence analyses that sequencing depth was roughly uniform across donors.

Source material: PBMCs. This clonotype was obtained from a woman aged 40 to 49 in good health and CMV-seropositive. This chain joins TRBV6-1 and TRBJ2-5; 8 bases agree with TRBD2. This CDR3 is CASSEQAGDKETQYF. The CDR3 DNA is TGTGCCAGCAGTGAACAAGCGGGGGATAAAGAGACCCAGTACTTC.